The 14 T cell receptor beta chains listed next were all sequenced from one sample in a study of CXCR3-negative and CXCR3-positive naive CD8 T cells. The authors made the TRB cDNA libraries by 5' RACE using UMI labels. For each CDR3 protein, TCRdb gives one entry from its re-call of the 5' RACE reads, without DNA. Reported are about 62,000 distinct CDR3 sequences; the ten largest clones contain about 4.5%. The sample taken for sequencing was naive CXCR3- CD8+ T cells from blood. Subset described: CD45RO-CCR7+CD27+CD95- naive CD8+ T cells lacking CXCR3 (TNR3-). The source is a human donor in good health. Some clones in this sample may be carry-over from other donors' samples.

The V gene is TRBV6-6, the J gene TRBJ1-1. The CDR3 contains 15 residues. Per germline, CDR1 MNHNY and CDR2 SVGAGI (reference sequence). CDR3 amino acids: CASSYKIGLNTEAFF.

The V call is TRBV12-3 or TRBV12-4, the J call TRBJ2-2; the D gene TCRdb calls, TRBD1, cannot be checked with no DNA. The CDR3 is 12 residues long. CDR3 sequence reads: CASSSPGWELFF.

The CDR3 sequence: CASSSGQEPPGEQYF. V is TRBV12-3 or TRBV12-4 and J is TRBJ2-7; absent DNA, TCRdb's TRBD1 call cannot be checked. This CDR3 has 15 residues.

V is TRBV15 and J is TRBJ2-5; with no DNA, the TCRdb D assignment of TRBD1 cannot be verified. Germline CDR1 reads LNHNV; CDR2 reads YYDKDF (reference sequence). The CDR3 has 13 residues. This chain's CDR3 is CATSLGHLETQYF.

J is TRBJ1-6 and V is TRBV7-6; TCRdb reports TRBD1, a call that lacks DNA to check it against. Per the germline V gene, CDR1 is SGHVS and CDR2 is FNYEAQ. This CDR3 region has 15 residues. CDR3 in amino acids: CASSLATGHNSPLHF. The full variable domain, rest sourced from reference TRBV7-6 and TRBJ1-6, is GAGVSQSPRYKVTKRGQDVALRCDPISGHVSLYWYRQALGQGPEFLTYFNYEAQQDKSGLPNDRFSAERPEGSISTLTIQRTEQRDSAMYRCASSLATGHNSPLHFGNGTRLTVT.

This chain connects TRBV20-1 to TRBJ2-1; TCRdb lists TRBD1, though no DNA is available to test this call. Per germline, CDR1 DFQATT and CDR2 SNEGSKA (reference sequence). This CDR3 has 15 amino acids. CDR3 sequence reads: CSARDVRQGINEQFF.

V is TRBV7-3 and J is TRBJ1-6. The CDR3 length is 17 residues. Germline assignment: CDR1 SGHTA and CDR2 FQGTGA. CDR3 amino acids: CASSLAARGTINSPLHF.

The CDR3: CASSHTSPVPGASYNEQFF. The chain is built from TRBV23-1 and TRBJ2-1; the TCRdb call, TRBD1, lacks DNA for checking. TRBV23-1 is known as an ORF, though its function is uncertain. This CDR3 comprises 19 residues.

This chain uses TRBV7-2 with TRBJ1-1; lacking DNA, the TRBD1 call made by TCRdb goes unchecked. This CDR3 is 15 amino acids long. From germline, CDR1 is SGHTA and CDR2 FQGNSA. This CDR3 is CASSLADGGGTEAFF.

J is TRBJ2-2 and V is TRBV7-9; the D call from TCRdb, TRBD2, cannot be confirmed without DNA. Germline CDR1 reads SEHNR; CDR2 reads FQNEAQ (reference sequence). The CDR3 is made up of 14 amino acids. CDR3 region: CASSWDYHTGELFF.

The J gene is TRBJ2-1, the V gene TRBV7-8. CDR1 SGHVS and CDR2 FQNEAQ come from the germline V gene. This CDR3 region has 17 residues. CDR3 loop: CASSLESGVRPYNEQFF.

The chain recombines TRBV29-1 with TRBJ2-1; no DNA is available, so the TRBD1 call from TCRdb remains unchecked. This CDR3 spans 15 amino acids. CDR1 is SQVTM, CDR2 ANQGSEA, per germline. The CDR3 is CSVGTGRSSYNEQFF.

The chain uses TRBV29-1 and TRBJ1-3. The CDR3 has 14 residues. Germline values: CDR1 SQVTM, CDR2 ANQGSEA. The CDR3 is CSVLGIPSGNTIYF.

The chain combines TRBV7-2 with TRBJ2-7; TCRdb's assignment of TRBD2 cannot be checked, as there is no DNA. The CDR3 runs to 16 residues. CDR1 is SGHTA and CDR2 is FQGNSA in the germline V gene. CDR3 sequence reads: CASSPPVLAGGGEQYF.